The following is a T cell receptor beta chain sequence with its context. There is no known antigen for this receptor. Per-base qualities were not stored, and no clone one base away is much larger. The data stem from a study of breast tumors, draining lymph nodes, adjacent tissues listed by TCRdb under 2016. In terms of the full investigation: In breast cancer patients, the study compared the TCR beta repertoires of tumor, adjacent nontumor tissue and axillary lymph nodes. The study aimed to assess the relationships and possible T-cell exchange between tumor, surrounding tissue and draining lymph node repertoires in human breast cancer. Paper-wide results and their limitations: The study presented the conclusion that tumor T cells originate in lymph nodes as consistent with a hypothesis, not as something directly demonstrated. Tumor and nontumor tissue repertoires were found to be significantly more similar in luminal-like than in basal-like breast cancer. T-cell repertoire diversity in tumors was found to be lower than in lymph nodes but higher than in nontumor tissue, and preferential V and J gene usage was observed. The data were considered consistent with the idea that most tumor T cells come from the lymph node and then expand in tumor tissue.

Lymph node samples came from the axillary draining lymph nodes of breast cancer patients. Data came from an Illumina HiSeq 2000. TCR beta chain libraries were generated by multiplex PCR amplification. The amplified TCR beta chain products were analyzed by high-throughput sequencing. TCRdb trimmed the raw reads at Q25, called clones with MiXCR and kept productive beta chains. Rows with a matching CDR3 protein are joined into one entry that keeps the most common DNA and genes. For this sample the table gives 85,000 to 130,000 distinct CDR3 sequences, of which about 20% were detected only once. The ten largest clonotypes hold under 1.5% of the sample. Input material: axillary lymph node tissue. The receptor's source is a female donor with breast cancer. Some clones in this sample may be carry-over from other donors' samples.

The DNA sequence is TGTGCCAGCAGTCCGTCGGGGGGGCTTCAAGAAAAACTGTTTTTT. Its protein reads: CASSPSGGLQEKLFF. Recombination joined TRBV6-1 with TRBJ1-4; TRBD1 could be the D gene, as 6 bases match. Taken from cysteine to phenylalanine, the CDR3 has 15 residues. Only CDR3 DNA is held: 45 bases, read in frame from base 1. V sheds 5 bases and J sheds 8 bases, leaving 18 bases between their ends. From the germline V gene, CDR1 is MNHNS and CDR2 is SASEGT.